A single sample gave rise to the 21 T cell receptor beta chains below, sequenced in a study of blood T cell repertoires in COVID-19. The data were produced by immunoSEQ multiplex PCR, yet TCRdb's version contains in-frame clones alone and is incomplete. This table holds 120,000 or so clones, approximately 81% found once. Specimen: peripheral blood. The receptors were gathered from a woman aged 45-65 years with acute or convalescent COVID-19.

J is TRBJ2-1 and V is TRBV7-3, with D possibly TRBD2 on 5 matching bases. Germline CDR1 and CDR2: SGHTA and FQGTGA. V was cut by 5 bases and J by 1 base, with 18 bases left in between. This CDR3 has 17 amino acids. The CDR3 DNA sequence: TGTGCCAGCAGCCCGAACCCAACCAGAGGGTCCTACAATGAGCAGTTCTTC. Amino acid sequence: CASSPNPTRGSYNEQFF.

This CDR3 reads CATGTAYEAFF. In DNA, the CDR3 is TGTGCCACCGGGACAGCCTATGAAGCTTTCTTT. The genes are TRBV24-1 and TRBJ1-1; 7 nucleotides match TRBD1. Losses at the gene ends were 9 bases for V and 7 bases for J; bases not matched to a gene: 4. The CDR3 is made up of 11 amino acids. The V gene's germline CDR1 is KGHDR and CDR2 SFDVKD.

The chain has TRBV20-1 and TRBJ2-1, with D uncertain. The CDR3 runs to 11 residues. The germline gives CDR1 DFQATT, CDR2 SNEGSKA (reference sequence). V lost 3 bases and J 3 bases, leaving 3 bases between the germline ends. The CDR3 DNA is TGCAGTGCTAGCGGCTACAATGAGCAGTTCTTC. This gives the protein CSASGYNEQFF.

The rearrangement uses TRBV7-3 and TRBJ2-1; 8 positions match TRBD2. Germline CDR1 is SGHTA and CDR2 is FQGTGA. The CDR3 contains 14 residues. The V segment lost 5 bases and the J segment 7 bases; nucleotides outside the gene matches: 7. This CDR3 is CASSPGGGRNEQFF. In DNA, the CDR3 is TGTGCCAGCAGCCCCGGCGGGGGGCGAAATGAGCAGTTCTTC.

The table lists this clone with a count of one. The genes are TRBV4-2 and TRBJ1-1; unclear D gene. With 0 bases removed from V and 5 bases from J, the gap between germline ends came to 7 bases. Per germline, CDR1 LGHNA and CDR2 YNFKEQ. CDR3 length: 13 amino acids. CDR3 nucleotides: TGTGCCAGCAGCCAAGATCGAGGGACTGAAGCTTTCTTT. This codes for CASSQDRGTEAFF.

The chain uses TRBV18 and TRBJ2-7; 9 bases line up with TRBD1. The CDR3 has 12 amino acids. V was clipped by 8 bases and J by 5 bases; unmatched bases: 4. Per the germline V gene, CDR1 is KGHSH and CDR2 is LQKENI. The CDR3 nucleotides are TGTGCCAGCACACAGGGGGCCGACGAGCAGTACTTC. Encoded protein: CASTQGADEQYF.

This CDR3 reads CASSKHRFDNEQFF. CDR3 DNA sequence: TGTGCCAGTAGCAAGCACCGTTTCGACAATGAGCAGTTCTTC. The V call is TRBV19, the J call TRBJ2-1; D is uncertain. The CDR3 totals 14 residues. The V end was cut by 6 bases, the J end by 5 bases, with 14 bases between. The germline CDR1 and CDR2 sequences are LNHDA and SQIVND (reference sequence).

In this sample, this clone turned up once. The genes are TRBV13 and TRBJ2-1; possibly TRBD2 for D (6 bases). The CDR3 is made up of 15 amino acids. V lost 2 bases and J lost 0, with 8 bases in between. Per the germline V gene, CDR1 is PRHDT and CDR2 is FYEKMQ (reference sequence). The CDR3 region is CASSLRLDSYNEQFF. The CDR3 DNA reads TGTGCCAGCAGCTTAAGACTAGACTCCTACAATGAGCAGTTCTTC.

V is TRBV28 and J is TRBJ1-2; D is perhaps TRBD1 (5 bases). CDR1 and CDR2 (germline): MDHEN, SYDVKM. The CDR3 loop spans 12 amino acids. The V and J ends lost 8 bases and 8 bases respectively, with 15 bases between them. DNA of the CDR3: TGTGCCAGCGGGGGGGTACCCTGGGGCTACACCTTC. It specifies CASGGVPWGYTF.

This chain connects TRBV7-3 to TRBJ2-1, with D perhaps TRBD2 (5 bases). Trimming left V 5 bases short and J 5 bases short, with 25 bases between. This CDR3 contains 18 residues. From germline, CDR1 is SGHTA and CDR2 FQGTGA. This CDR3 is CASSPRQAGPYQNNEQFF. The CDR3, as DNA: TGTGCCAGCAGCCCACGGCAGGCGGGTCCGTACCAAAACAATGAGCAGTTCTTC. Filled out from reference TRBV7-3 and TRBJ2-1, the complete variable domain reads GAGVSQTPSNKVTEKGKYVELRCDPISGHTALYWYRQSLGQGPEFLIYFQGTGAADDSGLPNDRFFAVRPEGSVSTLKIQRTERGDSAVYLCASSPRQAGPYQNNEQFFGPGTRLTVL.

This clone was picked up one time. J is TRBJ2-7 and V is TRBV5-5, with 7 bases identical to TRBD2. V trimming: 2 bases; J trimming: 3 bases; junction bases outside the gene matches: 8. Germline V gene lookup returns CDR1 SGHKS and CDR2 YYEKEE (reference sequence). CDR3 length: 15 amino acids. CDR3 sequence: CASSFGLAVDYEQYF. For the CDR3, the DNA is TGTGCCAGCAGCTTTGGGCTAGCGGTCGACTACGAGCAGTACTTC. Supplemented by reference TRBV5-5 and TRBJ2-7, the full variable domain reads DAGVTQSPTHLIKTRGQQVTLRCSPISGHKSVSWYQQVLGQGPQFIFQYYEKEERGRGNFPDRFSARQFPNYSSELNVNALLLGDSALYLCASSFGLAVDYEQYFGPGTRLTVT.

The rearrangement links TRBV19 to TRBJ2-1; 15 bases align to TRBD2. Germline V gene data show CDR1 as LNHDA and CDR2 as SQIVND (reference sequence). J gave up 7 bases and V 5 bases, and 12 bases lay outside the gene matches. This CDR3 contains 18 residues. CDR3 protein: CASSSWTSGGAEGNEQFF. CDR3 nucleotides: TGTGCCAGTAGTTCCTGGACTAGCGGGGGGGCCGAGGGAAATGAGCAGTTCTTC.

The chain carries TRBV4-2 and TRBJ1-2, with unresolved D. CDR3 length: 17 amino acids. The V end was cut by 4 bases, the J end by 1 base, with 19 bases between. Germline-derived CDR1 and CDR2 are LGHNA and YNFKEQ. This CDR3 reads CASSPEGRTQYNYGYTF. CDR3 DNA sequence: TGTGCCAGCAGCCCTGAGGGCCGCACGCAGTATAACTATGGCTACACCTTC.

The chain is built from TRBV9 and TRBJ2-1; 8 bases line up with TRBD1. The ends lost 6 bases at V and 8 bases at J; junction bases unmatched: 10. Germline loops: CDR1 SGDLS, CDR2 YYNGEE. CDR3 size: 14 residues. Written as DNA, the CDR3 is TGTGCCAGCACCCGGACAGGGTCGACCGATGAGCAGTTCTTC. As protein: CASTRTGSTDEQFF. Full variable domain (rest looked up from reference TRBV9 and TRBJ2-1): DSGVTQTPKHLITATGQRVTLRCSPRSGDLSVYWYQQSLDQGLQFLIQYYNGEERAKGNILERFSAQQFPDLHSELNLSSLELGDSALYFCASTRTGSTDEQFFGPGTRLTVL.

The gene calls are TRBV7-9 and TRBJ2-7, with TRBD1 matching 8 bases. This CDR3 has 13 amino acids. The V gene's germline CDR1 is SEHNR and CDR2 FQNEAQ (reference sequence). Unmatched junction bases numbered 3, after V lost 3 bases and J lost 5 bases. CDR3 DNA: TGTGCCAGCAGCTTTCAGGGGGCGAACGAGCAGTACTTC. Residues: CASSFQGANEQYF.

This clone has only a few counts. This sequence joins TRBV24-1 and TRBJ1-5; D gene uncertain. This CDR3 contains 16 residues. With 4 bases removed from V and 3 bases from J, the gap between germline ends came to 15 bases. Germline CDR1 reads KGHDR; CDR2 reads SFDVKD. CDR3 sequence (DNA): TGTGCCACCAGTGACCATCGTCGGGGTAACAATCAGCCCCAGCATTTT. It specifies CATSDHRRGNNQPQHF.

This chain uses TRBV19 with TRBJ2-1; 10 positions match TRBD2. Germline V gene sequence: CDR1 LNHDA, CDR2 SQIVND (reference sequence). The CDR3 is 15 residues long. V trimming: 2 bases; J trimming: 6 bases; junction bases outside the gene matches: 4. The CDR3 sequence is CASSIPSGRGNEQFF. The CDR3 DNA reads as TGTGCCAGTAGTATACCCAGCGGGAGGGGCAATGAGCAGTTCTTC.

The chain uses TRBV10-3 and TRBJ1-1; D not certain. The CDR3 loop spans 13 amino acids. V was clipped by 4 bases and J by 1 base, with 7 bases between them. Germline CDR1 reads ENHRY; CDR2 reads SYGVKD. The CDR3 sequence: CAISVVGNTEAFF. The CDR3 DNA is TGTGCCATCAGTGTTGTCGGGAACACTGAAGCTTTCTTT.

In nucleotides, the CDR3 is TGTGCCAGCAGTGACTACGCGCCCGGGGCCAAAAACATTCAGTACTTC. Its protein is CASSDYAPGAKNIQYF. V usage is TRBV6-2 or TRBV6-3 and J usage is TRBJ2-4; the D gene is possibly TRBD2 (5 bases). The germline gives CDR1 MNHEY, CDR2 SVGEGT. The ends were cut back, 5 bases at V and 1 base at J, with 15 bases in the middle. The CDR3 sequence is 16 residues long.

The V call is TRBV24-1, the J call TRBJ2-1; possibly TRBD2 for D (6 bases). V was shortened by 6 bases and J by 8 bases, with 16 bases between the two germline ends. The CDR3 has 14 amino acids. From germline, CDR1 is KGHDR and CDR2 SFDVKD. CDR3 region: CATSRLLASDEQFF. In DNA, the CDR3 is TGTGCCACCAGTCGTTTGCTAGCGAGCGATGAGCAGTTCTTC.

This sequence joins TRBV5-4 and TRBJ1-2; D is perhaps TRBD1 (6 bases). The CDR3 covers 14 residues. Germline V gene sequence: CDR1 SGHNT, CDR2 YYREEE (reference sequence). The germline V and J ends were trimmed by 0 bases and 4 bases, with 10 bases remaining between them. CDR3: CASSLEGGRYGYTF. The CDR3, as DNA: TGTGCCAGCAGCTTGGAAGGGGGACGCTATGGCTACACCTTC.